This is a list of T cell receptor beta chains from one sample in a study of yellow fever vaccine responses in identical twins. A single record per CDR3 protein comes from TCRdb applying MiXCR to the RT-PCR reads. The repertoire includes under 25,000 distinct CDR3 sequences, around 76% of them detected once, and about 2.4% sits in the top ten. Sequencing was performed on T cells from blood (PBMCs), unsorted or a sorted subset (not recorded which), taken before or after yellow fever vaccination (not recorded which). The source of these receptors is a young woman who received the yellow fever vaccine. The conserved cysteine and the conserved F or W are not part of the CDR3 here. The order of the fields is V gene, CDR3 protein.

v_gene: TRBV4-2
CDR3aa: ASSQDGQGMGANVLT

v_gene: TRBV27
CDR3aa: ASSSRTIPYEQY

v_gene: TRBV27
CDR3aa: ASSLNRVYGTEAF

v_gene: TRBV6-1
CDR3aa: ASSEAWGTDTQY

v_gene: TRBV24-1
CDR3aa: ATSHRDYGYT

v_gene: TRBV18
CDR3aa: ASSLGRSTRGNTEAF

v_gene: TRBV7-6
CDR3aa: ASSLEAQGGTEAF

v_gene: TRBV19
CDR3aa: ASSIAGANVLT

v_gene: TRBV5-6
CDR3aa: ASSLGDNEQF

v_gene: TRBV11-1
CDR3aa: ASRADREVMSSNTEAF

v_gene: TRBV11-3
CDR3aa: ASSRGQGRDNEQF

v_gene: TRBV4-1
CDR3aa: ASSQDGGRGTEAF

v_gene: TRBV12-3/TRBV12-4
CDR3aa: ASSSGIKNSPLH

v_gene: TRBV10-2
CDR3aa: ASSDVKETQY

v_gene: TRBV25-1
CDR3aa: ASSPTVSTQY

v_gene: TRBV18
CDR3aa: ASSPPASGLNEQF

v_gene: TRBV18
CDR3aa: ASSPQEGTIEQY

v_gene: TRBV20-1
CDR3aa: SARSGGTDTQY

v_gene: TRBV18
CDR3aa: ASSPVGTNERYT

v_gene: TRBV6-1
CDR3aa: ASSRTENTEAF

v_gene: TRBV5-1
CDR3aa: ASSQWGGADTQY

v_gene: TRBV29-1
CDR3aa: SVLSGLYNEQF

v_gene: TRBV3-1
CDR3aa: ASSQERTSGGQF

v_gene: TRBV18
CDR3aa: ASSPGLAGRWDNEQF

v_gene: TRBV18
CDR3aa: ASSPGTGTLPINYGYT

v_gene: TRBV20-1
CDR3aa: SAGAQSIQETQY

v_gene: TRBV4-1
CDR3aa: ASSQPGTGDTEAF

v_gene: TRBV7-9
CDR3aa: ASSLVQGSYNEQF

v_gene: TRBV10-3
CDR3aa: AISEGGSGGYT

v_gene: TRBV9
CDR3aa: ASSVIYNEQF

v_gene: TRBV2
CDR3aa: ASGQTSGGASETQY

v_gene: TRBV11-3
CDR3aa: ASSLATGGHNEQF

v_gene: TRBV2
CDR3aa: ASSVEETYEQY

v_gene: TRBV5-1
CDR3aa: ASSLEVGVGTDTQY

v_gene: TRBV3-1
CDR3aa: ASSPQGRGYT

v_gene: TRBV20-1
CDR3aa: SASSFQETQY

v_gene: TRBV15
CDR3aa: ATTPGATGELF

v_gene: TRBV4-1
CDR3aa: ASSHPPATSTDTQY

v_gene: TRBV18
CDR3aa: ASSNRDGETQY

v_gene: TRBV3-1
CDR3aa: ASRHVAGQVYGYT

v_gene: TRBV7-3
CDR3aa: ASSPGHPYEQY

v_gene: TRBV5-6
CDR3aa: ASSLTGATYEQY

v_gene: TRBV13
CDR3aa: ASSVQTSGGPQF

v_gene: TRBV13
CDR3aa: ASNDRGPNQPQH

v_gene: TRBV20-1
CDR3aa: SAEQYAGGPEDTQY

v_gene: TRBV19
CDR3aa: ASSRTRQGPTDTQY

v_gene: TRBV7-9
CDR3aa: ASSLDPGSGNTIY

v_gene: TRBV2
CDR3aa: ASQLAAMGETQY

v_gene: TRBV3-1
CDR3aa: ASSQDDVPYNEQF

v_gene: TRBV11-2
CDR3aa: ASSSGLASYNEQF

v_gene: TRBV7-1
CDR3aa: ASSSPGLLGYEQY

v_gene: TRBV11-2
CDR3aa: ASSLDHGEQF

v_gene: TRBV29-1
CDR3aa: SVEGGPGNEQF

v_gene: TRBV6-2/TRBV6-3
CDR3aa: ASRTSGERTGELF

v_gene: TRBV18
CDR3aa: ASSTDNEQF

v_gene: TRBV7-6
CDR3aa: ASSLGGENTEAF

v_gene: TRBV4-1
CDR3aa: ASSQGQGASGELF

v_gene: TRBV24-1
CDR3aa: ATSDGTVPFYEQY

v_gene: TRBV11-1
CDR3aa: ASSLARGTAVEKLF